The 6 T cell receptor beta chains reported below all come from one sample, sequenced in a study of blood T cell repertoires in COVID-19. Data came from immunoSEQ multiplex PCR; TCRdb stores just in-frame clones and leaves some out. In the table there are 390,000 or so clones, roughly 87% of which are singletons. The material sequenced was PBMCs or T cells enriched from blood (not recorded which). Every receptor here comes from a woman aged 50 to 60 who had recovered from COVID-19.

This clone was seen a handful of times. This rearrangement joins TRBV4-2 to TRBJ2-1, with 8 bases matching TRBD2. CDR3 length equals 16 residues. V lost 0 bases and J lost 5; bases outside the gene matches: 6. Germline V gene data show CDR1 as LGHNA and CDR2 as YNFKEQ. The CDR3, as DNA: TGTGCCAGCAGCCAAGATCCAGCGGGAGTTAACAATGAGCAGTTCTTC. Protein sequence: CASSQDPAGVNNEQFF.

This clone was found once. The chain has TRBV5-1 and TRBJ1-1, with TRBD1 identical over 7 bases. Germline V gene lookup returns CDR1 SGHRS and CDR2 YFSETQ. This CDR3 spans 15 amino acids. V lost 6 bases to trimming and J lost 4 bases; unmatched junction nucleotides: 12. In DNA, the CDR3 is TGCGCCAGCACCCGGACAGGTCCAGGGGGCACTGAAGCTTTCTTT. This encodes CASTRTGPGGTEAFF.

The chain combines TRBV2 with TRBJ2-1; D is possibly TRBD2 (6 bases). This CDR3 contains 13 residues. Germline assignment: CDR1 SNHLY and CDR2 FYNNEI. The germline V and J ends were trimmed by 8 bases and 9 bases, with 17 bases remaining between them. CDR3 bases: TGTGCCAGCCACACCCTTGGGCGGGGTGAGCAGTTCTTC. Translation gives CASHTLGRGEQFF. Full variable domain (missing parts from reference TRBV2 and TRBJ2-1): EPEVTQTPSHQVTQMGQEVILRCVPISNHLYFYWYRQILGQKVEFLVSFYNNEISEKSEIFDDQFSVERPDGSNFTLKIRSTKLEDSAMYFCASHTLGRGEQFFGPGTRLTVL.

This sequence joins TRBV2 and TRBJ1-2; TRBD1 is a possible D gene (5 bases). The germline V gene encodes CDR1 SNHLY and CDR2 FYNNEI. Between the trimmed V and J ends, which lost 6 bases and 2 bases, there was a span of 10 bases. The CDR3 covers 13 residues. CDR3 nucleotide sequence: TGTGCCAGCAGGGGGGGACCCAACTATGGCTACACCTTC. Its translation: CASRGGPNYGYTF.

The chain couples TRBV12-3 or TRBV12-4 to TRBJ2-2; D remains unclear. V shed 7 bases and J shed 4 bases, with 10 bases lying between them. This CDR3 spans 13 amino acids. The CDR3 DNA reads TGTGCCAGCACCACGGGTCCCACCGGGGAGCTGTTTTTT. This sequence encodes CASTTGPTGELFF.

The CDR3, as DNA: TGTGCCAGCAGCCTTCAGGGAAATAATCAGCCCCAGCATTTT. This gives the protein CASSLQGNNQPQHF. This chain links TRBV9 with TRBJ1-5, with D tentatively TRBD1 (5 bases). The V gene's germline CDR1 is SGDLS and CDR2 YYNGEE. The germline V and J ends were trimmed by 4 bases and 4 bases, with 12 bases remaining between them. The CDR3 extends over 14 amino acids.